This TCR beta chain was sequenced in a study of OX40 agonist ivuxolimab in advanced cancers. Looking at the study overall: Three dose-escalation patients had partial responses: one with hepatocellular carcinoma and two with cutaneous melanoma.

Autoimmune disease history or systemic immunosuppression led to patients being barred. Peripheral blood came from all dose cohorts at three timepoints. The data were produced by immunoSEQ multiplex PCR, yet TCRdb's version contains in-frame clones alone and is incomplete. The top ten clones hold roughly 2% of a sample with around 68,000 clones, roughly 86% of them seen once. As for this clone: Its target is not known.

General study results and limits: Both blood CD4+ and CD8+ T cells showed clonal growth by week 6 at 0.1 to 3.0 mg/kg.

The V gene end was trimmed by 0 bases and the J gene end by 2 bases; junction bases not matched to a gene: 3. CDR1 and CDR2 (germline): MNHEY, SVGAGI. The CDR3 loop spans 15 amino acids. The chain is built from TRBV6-5 and TRBJ1-2; 7 bases agree with TRBD1. This specimen was CD4+ or CD8+ T cells sorted from blood, taken in a trial of the OX40 agonist ivuxolimab. This clonotype originated in an adult with an advanced solid tumor such as melanoma, head and neck, liver or kidney cancer. The DNA of the CDR3 is TGTGCCAGCAGTTACTCCCTGACAGGGAACTATGGCTACACCTTC. Translating gives CASSYSLTGNYGYTF.